This paragraph covers one TCR beta chain sequence. Data came from immunoSEQ multiplex PCR; TCRdb stores just in-frame clones and leaves some out. Counted here are under 2,000,000 clones, about 95% occurring once; the ten biggest clones make up under 1.5%. This entry is derived from a study of shared clonotypes between healthy human individuals. With 6 bases removed from V and 10 bases from J, the gap between germline ends came to 22 bases. This CDR3 has 14 residues. Germline V CDR1 and CDR2: MNHEY, SVGAGI. The naive CD8 subset, CD45RO-negative cells positively selected for CCR7, excluded terminally differentiated effector memory CD45RA+ cells.

This receptor was identified in a man between 18 and 35 years old in good health. This rearrangement joins TRBV6-5 to TRBJ2-7, with a tentative D call TRBD1 (5 bases). What was sequenced was naive CD8+ T cells sorted from blood. In DNA, the CDR3 is TGTGCCAGCAGCTATGATGGAAGCCAGACAGAACAGTACTTC. Translating gives CASSYDGSQTEQYF.